This TCR beta chain came from a study of control samples from healthy donors and cancer patients. Produced via immunoSEQ multiplex PCR; TCRdb's table is partial and in-frame only. The sample includes around 100,000 clones, more than 75% of them seen just once. Sample: blood. This clonotype was sampled from a woman in her forties or fifties in good health.

This CDR3 reads CSASLGAFGWTEAFF. The CDR3 DNA reads as TGCAGTGCTAGTCTGGGGGCCTTTGGATGGACTGAAGCTTTCTTT. The chain has TRBV20-1 and TRBJ1-1; TRBD1 might be the D (6 bases). Germline loops: CDR1 DFQATT, CDR2 SNEGSKA (reference sequence). The CDR3 is made up of 15 amino acids. Trimming cost V 3 bases and J 5 bases, with 19 bases left between them.